These 26 T cell receptor beta chains originate from one sample sequenced in a study of blood T cell repertoires in COVID-19. Repertoires were generated with immunoSEQ multiplex PCR, while TCRdb's copy carries only in-frame clones and drops some. The sample carries 290,000 or so clones, roughly 86% recorded once. The material sequenced was PBMCs or T cells enriched from blood (not recorded which). The receptors stem from a woman aged 18-29 years who had recovered from COVID-19.

The chain employs TRBV29-1 and TRBJ1-1; the D gene is possibly TRBD1 (5 bases). The CDR3 consists of 14 residues. Looked up from germline, CDR1 is SQVTM and CDR2 is ANQGSEA. With 5 bases removed from V and 0 bases from J, the gap between germline ends came to 13 bases. The DNA for the CDR3 is TGCAGCGTTACCCCGACAGCCCTGAACACTGAAGCTTTCTTT. This codes for CSVTPTALNTEAFF.

The chain joins TRBV7-9 to TRBJ2-2; TRBD1 might be the D (8 bases). Trimming shortened V by 5 bases and J by 8 bases, and 24 bases separated the two germline ends. The CDR3 consists of 17 residues. Per germline, CDR1 SEHNR and CDR2 FQNEAQ (reference sequence). CDR3 in amino acids: CASSRFRTGRGSGELFF. DNA for the CDR3: TGTGCCAGCAGCCGCTTCCGGACAGGGAGGGGTTCAGGGGAGCTGTTTTTT. The whole variable domain, remainder taken from reference TRBV7-9 and TRBJ2-2, is DTGVSQNPRHKITKRGQNVTFRCDPISEHNRLYWYRQTLGQGPEFLTYFQNEAQLEKSRLLSDRFSAERPKGSFSTLEIQRTEQGDSAMYLCASSRFRTGRGSGELFFGEGSRLTVL.

The chain joins TRBV27 to TRBJ1-1; 7 bases map to TRBD1. This CDR3 comprises 14 residues. The J segment lost 5 bases and the V segment lost 5 bases, leaving 8 bases of the junction unmatched. Germline V lookup: CDR1 MNHEY, CDR2 SMNVEV (reference sequence). The DNA of the CDR3 is TGTGCCAGCAGTGTCGGGACAGTGGGAACTGAAGCTTTCTTT. Its protein is CASSVGTVGTEAFF.

The chain joins TRBV9 to TRBJ2-5, with D tentatively TRBD1 (6 bases). The CDR3 totals 15 residues. V lost 3 bases and J 5 bases, leaving 17 bases between the germline ends. The V gene's germline CDR1 is SGDLS and CDR2 YYNGEE. The CDR3 DNA is TGTGCCAGCAGCGCGACAGGTCTTGACGGGGAGACCCAGTACTTC. Translated, it gives CASSATGLDGETQYF.

The genes are TRBV11-3 and TRBJ1-1; D gene uncertain. CDR1 SGHNT and CDR2 YENEEA come from the germline V gene. V was cut by 7 bases and J by 0 bases, with 9 bases left in between. This CDR3 comprises 13 residues. The CDR3 DNA is TGTGCCAGCAAGTTACACGTGAACACTGAAGCTTTCTTT. Its protein product is CASKLHVNTEAFF.

The chain is built from TRBV18 and TRBJ2-5; 10 nucleotides line up with TRBD2. Germline CDR1 is KGHSH and CDR2 is LQKENI. V lost 5 bases to trimming and J lost 4 bases; unmatched junction nucleotides: 10. This CDR3 comprises 16 residues. The CDR3 loop is CASSSRGLAGVETQYF. CDR3 sequence (DNA): TGTGCCAGCTCATCCCGGGGCCTAGCGGGGGTAGAGACCCAGTACTTC.

V gene TRBV5-1 combines with J gene TRBJ2-1; 8 nucleotides agree with TRBD2. The CDR3 is made up of 15 amino acids. Trimming cost V 2 bases and J 4 bases; bases outside gene matches: 5. The germline CDR1 and CDR2 sequences are SGHRS and YFSETQ. CDR3 residues: CASSFGQREYNEQFF. The CDR3 coding sequence is TGCGCCAGCAGCTTCGGACAGCGGGAGTACAATGAGCAGTTCTTC.

This rearrangement joins TRBV2 to TRBJ1-5; no firm D call. The CDR3 is 11 residues long. V lost 7 bases and J lost 9, with 10 bases in between. CDR1 and CDR2 from the germline V gene are SNHLY and FYNNEI. CDR3 loop: CASMSLPPQHF. CDR3 sequence (DNA): TGTGCCAGCATGTCCCTCCCGCCCCAGCATTTT.

The chain couples TRBV4-2 to TRBJ1-1; maybe TRBD1 (6 bases). Trimming shortened V by 0 bases and J by 5 bases, and 16 bases separated the two germline ends. The CDR3 contains 16 residues. Germline CDR1 reads LGHNA; CDR2 reads YNFKEQ. CDR3 sequence reads: CASSQDHEGVRTEAFF. Here the CDR3 DNA reads TGTGCCAGCAGCCAAGATCATGAGGGGGTAAGGACTGAAGCTTTCTTT.

The chain recombines TRBV2 with TRBJ2-5; 12 bases line up with TRBD2. CDR3 length: 16 amino acids. Germline V gene sequence: CDR1 SNHLY, CDR2 FYNNEI. The V gene end was trimmed by 7 bases and the J gene end by 1 base; junction bases not matched to a gene: 7. CDR3 protein: CASTPRTSGAQETQYF. CDR3 nucleotides: TGTGCCAGCACCCCCCGGACTAGCGGGGCCCAAGAGACCCAGTACTTC.

V and J are TRBV28 and TRBJ2-5; tentative D call: TRBD2 (7 bases). The V gene lost 3 bases and the J gene lost 1 base, with 15 bases spanning the gap. CDR3 length: 16 residues. Germline CDR1 and CDR2: MDHEN and SYDVKM. CDR3 region: CASSLERGGAQETQYF. CDR3 nucleotides: TGTGCCAGCAGTTTGGAGAGGGGGGGGGCCCAAGAGACCCAGTACTTC.

The chain combines TRBV2 with TRBJ2-7, with no clear D. Germline V gives CDR1 SNHLY, CDR2 FYNNEI. This CDR3 is 12 amino acids long. V was trimmed by 6 bases and J by 0 bases, leaving 6 bases between them. CDR3 amino acids: CASRTNSYEQYF. The CDR3 bases are TGTGCCAGCAGGACAAACTCCTACGAGCAGTACTTC. The full variable domain, with the rest looked up from reference TRBV2 and TRBJ2-7, is EPEVTQTPSHQVTQMGQEVILRCVPISNHLYFYWYRQILGQKVEFLVSFYNNEISEKSEIFDDQFSVERPDGSNFTLKIRSTKLEDSAMYFCASRTNSYEQYFGPGTRLTVT.

The chain is built from TRBV9 and TRBJ2-2, with D maybe TRBD1 (6 bases). V was shortened by 3 bases and J by 4 bases, with 10 bases between the two germline ends. Germline CDR1 SGDLS, CDR2 YYNGEE. The length of the CDR3 is 14 residues. CDR3 protein: CASSATGTTGELFF. DNA of the CDR3: TGTGCCAGCAGCGCAACAGGGACCACCGGGGAGCTGTTTTTT.

The gene calls are TRBV11-2 and TRBJ2-5, with no clear D. This CDR3 is built from 13 residues. Germline lookup yields CDR1 SGHAT and CDR2 FQNNGV. With 1 base removed from V and 5 bases from J, the gap between germline ends came to 8 bases. Here the CDR3 DNA reads TGTGCCAGCAGCTTAGTTCCCAGGGAGACCCAGTACTTC. Amino acid sequence: CASSLVPRETQYF.

CDR3 bases: TGTGCCAGCAGCTCACAGGGGTCTAATGAAAAACTGTTTTTT. Translated, it gives CASSSQGSNEKLFF. The gene calls are TRBV7-2 and TRBJ1-4; TRBD1 matches 7 bases. The CDR3 has 14 residues. From germline, CDR1 is SGHTA and CDR2 FQGNSA. Losses at the gene ends were 4 bases for V and 3 bases for J; bases not matched to a gene: 2. The whole variable domain, filled in from reference TRBV7-2 and TRBJ1-4, reads GAGVSQSPSNKVTEKGKDVELRCDPISGHTALYWYRQSLGQGLEFLIYFQGNSAPDKSGLPSDRFSAERTGGSVSTLTIQRTQQEDSAVYLCASSSQGSNEKLFFGSGTQLSVL.

This clone was seen a few times. V gene TRBV6-5 combines with J gene TRBJ2-3, with a possible D match to TRBD1 (5 bases). Trimming pared 2 bases from V and 4 bases from J, leaving 7 bases between. CDR1 MNHEY and CDR2 SVGAGI come from the germline V gene. The CDR3 is 13 amino acids. The CDR3 region is CASSYRGPDTQYF. Written as DNA, the CDR3 is TGTGCCAGCAGTTACAGGGGCCCAGATACGCAGTATTTT.

Remarks on this clone: Additional DNA sequences in this sample encode the identical CDR3. The CDR3 nucleotides are TGTGCTGCCGGGACAGGGGATAGCAATCAGCCCCAGCATTTT. Amino acid sequence: CAAGTGDSNQPQHF. The rearrangement links TRBV10-3 to TRBJ1-5, with 10 positions matching TRBD1. CDR3 length: 14 residues. CDR1 and CDR2 (germline): ENHRY, SYGVKD.

The rearrangement links TRBV19 to TRBJ2-1; D unresolved. Germline lookup yields CDR1 LNHDA and CDR2 SQIVND (reference sequence). The length of the CDR3 is 12 residues. The V gene lost 3 bases and the J gene lost 10 bases, with 10 bases spanning the gap. The CDR3 coding sequence is TGTGCCAGTAGTATCGCGGAAGGAGAGCAGTTCTTC. Encoded protein: CASSIAEGEQFF.

On this clone: Different DNA sequences within this sample yield the same CDR3. The rearrangement uses TRBV12-3 or TRBV12-4 and TRBJ1-5, with D perhaps TRBD1 (5 bases). Trimming removed 6 bases from V and 2 bases from J, with 8 bases in between. The CDR3 has 13 amino acids. CDR3 amino acids: CASRGTGNQPQHF. In DNA, the CDR3 is TGTGCCAGCAGGGGGACTGGCAATCAGCCCCAGCATTTT.

This sequence joins TRBV6-5 and TRBJ2-1; D gene ambiguous. Trimming removed 0 bases from V and 6 bases from J, with 12 bases in between. The CDR3 has 15 amino acids. From germline, CDR1 is MNHEY and CDR2 SVGAGI. CDR3 DNA: TGTGCCAGCAGTTACTCGCTAGACTTCTCCAATGAGCAGTTCTTC. It codes for CASSYSLDFSNEQFF.

The chain couples TRBV3-1 (or the pseudogene TRBV3-2) to TRBJ2-5; TRBD1 matches at 8 bases. V shed 0 bases, J shed 5 bases, and the junction held 14 bases outside the gene matches. Looked up from germline, CDR1 is LGHDT and CDR2 is YNNKEL (reference sequence). The CDR3 sequence is 18 residues long. CDR3 sequence: CASSQDARQGRSGETQYF. Written as DNA, the CDR3 is TGTGCCAGCAGCCAAGACGCCAGACAGGGGCGTTCCGGGGAGACCCAGTACTTC.

The chain joins TRBV6-5 to TRBJ2-1; 9 bases line up with TRBD1. V shed 5 bases and J 4 bases; nucleotides not matched to a gene: 6. The CDR3 runs 15 residues. Per germline, CDR1 MNHEY and CDR2 SVGAGI. The CDR3 spells CASSQRDRAYNEQFF. DNA of the CDR3: TGTGCCAGCAGTCAAAGGGACAGGGCTTACAATGAGCAGTTCTTC.

The chain recombines TRBV27 with TRBJ2-1, with D unclear. From germline, CDR1 is MNHEY and CDR2 SMNVEV (reference sequence). The CDR3 spans 16 residues. V was cut by 4 bases and J by 0 bases, with 13 bases left in between. The CDR3 region has the DNA TGTGCCAGCAGTTACGACTGGGTGAGCTCCTACAATGAGCAGTTCTTC. It yields the protein CASSYDWVSSYNEQFF.

V is TRBV19 and J is TRBJ2-3, with 9 bases matching TRBD1. Germline V gene lookup returns CDR1 LNHDA and CDR2 SQIVND (reference sequence). The CDR3 consists of 16 residues. The V gene end was trimmed by 3 bases and the J gene end by 0 bases; junction bases not matched to a gene: 4. For the CDR3, the DNA is TGTGCCAGTAGTATTGACAGGGGGTTAAGCACAGATACGCAGTATTTT. It codes for CASSIDRGLSTDTQYF. Using reference TRBV19 and TRBJ2-3 for the parts outside the CDR3, the full variable domain is DGGITQSPKYLFRKEGQNVTLSCEQNLNHDAMYWYRQDPGQGLRLIYYSQIVNDFQKGDIAEGYSVSREKKESFPLTVTSAQKNPTAFYLCASSIDRGLSTDTQYFGPGTRLTVL.

This chain joins TRBV7-9 and TRBJ1-4; TRBD1 matches at 7 bases. The V gene's germline CDR1 is SEHNR and CDR2 FQNEAQ (reference sequence). The ends lost 4 bases at V and 4 bases at J; junction bases unmatched: 3. CDR3 length: 14 residues. This chain's CDR3 is CASSSGQYNEKLFF. The CDR3 DNA is TGTGCCAGCAGCTCGGGACAGTATAATGAAAAACTGTTTTTT.

The genes are TRBV7-8 and TRBJ2-3, with TRBD2 identical over 11 bases. Germline V lookup: CDR1 SGHVS, CDR2 FQNEAQ. This CDR3 region has 14 residues. V trimming: 5 bases; J trimming: 5 bases; junction bases outside the gene matches: 3. Here the CDR3 DNA reads TGTGCCAGCAGCAGTCTAGCGGGAGGAGATACGCAGTATTTT. This encodes CASSSLAGGDTQYF.